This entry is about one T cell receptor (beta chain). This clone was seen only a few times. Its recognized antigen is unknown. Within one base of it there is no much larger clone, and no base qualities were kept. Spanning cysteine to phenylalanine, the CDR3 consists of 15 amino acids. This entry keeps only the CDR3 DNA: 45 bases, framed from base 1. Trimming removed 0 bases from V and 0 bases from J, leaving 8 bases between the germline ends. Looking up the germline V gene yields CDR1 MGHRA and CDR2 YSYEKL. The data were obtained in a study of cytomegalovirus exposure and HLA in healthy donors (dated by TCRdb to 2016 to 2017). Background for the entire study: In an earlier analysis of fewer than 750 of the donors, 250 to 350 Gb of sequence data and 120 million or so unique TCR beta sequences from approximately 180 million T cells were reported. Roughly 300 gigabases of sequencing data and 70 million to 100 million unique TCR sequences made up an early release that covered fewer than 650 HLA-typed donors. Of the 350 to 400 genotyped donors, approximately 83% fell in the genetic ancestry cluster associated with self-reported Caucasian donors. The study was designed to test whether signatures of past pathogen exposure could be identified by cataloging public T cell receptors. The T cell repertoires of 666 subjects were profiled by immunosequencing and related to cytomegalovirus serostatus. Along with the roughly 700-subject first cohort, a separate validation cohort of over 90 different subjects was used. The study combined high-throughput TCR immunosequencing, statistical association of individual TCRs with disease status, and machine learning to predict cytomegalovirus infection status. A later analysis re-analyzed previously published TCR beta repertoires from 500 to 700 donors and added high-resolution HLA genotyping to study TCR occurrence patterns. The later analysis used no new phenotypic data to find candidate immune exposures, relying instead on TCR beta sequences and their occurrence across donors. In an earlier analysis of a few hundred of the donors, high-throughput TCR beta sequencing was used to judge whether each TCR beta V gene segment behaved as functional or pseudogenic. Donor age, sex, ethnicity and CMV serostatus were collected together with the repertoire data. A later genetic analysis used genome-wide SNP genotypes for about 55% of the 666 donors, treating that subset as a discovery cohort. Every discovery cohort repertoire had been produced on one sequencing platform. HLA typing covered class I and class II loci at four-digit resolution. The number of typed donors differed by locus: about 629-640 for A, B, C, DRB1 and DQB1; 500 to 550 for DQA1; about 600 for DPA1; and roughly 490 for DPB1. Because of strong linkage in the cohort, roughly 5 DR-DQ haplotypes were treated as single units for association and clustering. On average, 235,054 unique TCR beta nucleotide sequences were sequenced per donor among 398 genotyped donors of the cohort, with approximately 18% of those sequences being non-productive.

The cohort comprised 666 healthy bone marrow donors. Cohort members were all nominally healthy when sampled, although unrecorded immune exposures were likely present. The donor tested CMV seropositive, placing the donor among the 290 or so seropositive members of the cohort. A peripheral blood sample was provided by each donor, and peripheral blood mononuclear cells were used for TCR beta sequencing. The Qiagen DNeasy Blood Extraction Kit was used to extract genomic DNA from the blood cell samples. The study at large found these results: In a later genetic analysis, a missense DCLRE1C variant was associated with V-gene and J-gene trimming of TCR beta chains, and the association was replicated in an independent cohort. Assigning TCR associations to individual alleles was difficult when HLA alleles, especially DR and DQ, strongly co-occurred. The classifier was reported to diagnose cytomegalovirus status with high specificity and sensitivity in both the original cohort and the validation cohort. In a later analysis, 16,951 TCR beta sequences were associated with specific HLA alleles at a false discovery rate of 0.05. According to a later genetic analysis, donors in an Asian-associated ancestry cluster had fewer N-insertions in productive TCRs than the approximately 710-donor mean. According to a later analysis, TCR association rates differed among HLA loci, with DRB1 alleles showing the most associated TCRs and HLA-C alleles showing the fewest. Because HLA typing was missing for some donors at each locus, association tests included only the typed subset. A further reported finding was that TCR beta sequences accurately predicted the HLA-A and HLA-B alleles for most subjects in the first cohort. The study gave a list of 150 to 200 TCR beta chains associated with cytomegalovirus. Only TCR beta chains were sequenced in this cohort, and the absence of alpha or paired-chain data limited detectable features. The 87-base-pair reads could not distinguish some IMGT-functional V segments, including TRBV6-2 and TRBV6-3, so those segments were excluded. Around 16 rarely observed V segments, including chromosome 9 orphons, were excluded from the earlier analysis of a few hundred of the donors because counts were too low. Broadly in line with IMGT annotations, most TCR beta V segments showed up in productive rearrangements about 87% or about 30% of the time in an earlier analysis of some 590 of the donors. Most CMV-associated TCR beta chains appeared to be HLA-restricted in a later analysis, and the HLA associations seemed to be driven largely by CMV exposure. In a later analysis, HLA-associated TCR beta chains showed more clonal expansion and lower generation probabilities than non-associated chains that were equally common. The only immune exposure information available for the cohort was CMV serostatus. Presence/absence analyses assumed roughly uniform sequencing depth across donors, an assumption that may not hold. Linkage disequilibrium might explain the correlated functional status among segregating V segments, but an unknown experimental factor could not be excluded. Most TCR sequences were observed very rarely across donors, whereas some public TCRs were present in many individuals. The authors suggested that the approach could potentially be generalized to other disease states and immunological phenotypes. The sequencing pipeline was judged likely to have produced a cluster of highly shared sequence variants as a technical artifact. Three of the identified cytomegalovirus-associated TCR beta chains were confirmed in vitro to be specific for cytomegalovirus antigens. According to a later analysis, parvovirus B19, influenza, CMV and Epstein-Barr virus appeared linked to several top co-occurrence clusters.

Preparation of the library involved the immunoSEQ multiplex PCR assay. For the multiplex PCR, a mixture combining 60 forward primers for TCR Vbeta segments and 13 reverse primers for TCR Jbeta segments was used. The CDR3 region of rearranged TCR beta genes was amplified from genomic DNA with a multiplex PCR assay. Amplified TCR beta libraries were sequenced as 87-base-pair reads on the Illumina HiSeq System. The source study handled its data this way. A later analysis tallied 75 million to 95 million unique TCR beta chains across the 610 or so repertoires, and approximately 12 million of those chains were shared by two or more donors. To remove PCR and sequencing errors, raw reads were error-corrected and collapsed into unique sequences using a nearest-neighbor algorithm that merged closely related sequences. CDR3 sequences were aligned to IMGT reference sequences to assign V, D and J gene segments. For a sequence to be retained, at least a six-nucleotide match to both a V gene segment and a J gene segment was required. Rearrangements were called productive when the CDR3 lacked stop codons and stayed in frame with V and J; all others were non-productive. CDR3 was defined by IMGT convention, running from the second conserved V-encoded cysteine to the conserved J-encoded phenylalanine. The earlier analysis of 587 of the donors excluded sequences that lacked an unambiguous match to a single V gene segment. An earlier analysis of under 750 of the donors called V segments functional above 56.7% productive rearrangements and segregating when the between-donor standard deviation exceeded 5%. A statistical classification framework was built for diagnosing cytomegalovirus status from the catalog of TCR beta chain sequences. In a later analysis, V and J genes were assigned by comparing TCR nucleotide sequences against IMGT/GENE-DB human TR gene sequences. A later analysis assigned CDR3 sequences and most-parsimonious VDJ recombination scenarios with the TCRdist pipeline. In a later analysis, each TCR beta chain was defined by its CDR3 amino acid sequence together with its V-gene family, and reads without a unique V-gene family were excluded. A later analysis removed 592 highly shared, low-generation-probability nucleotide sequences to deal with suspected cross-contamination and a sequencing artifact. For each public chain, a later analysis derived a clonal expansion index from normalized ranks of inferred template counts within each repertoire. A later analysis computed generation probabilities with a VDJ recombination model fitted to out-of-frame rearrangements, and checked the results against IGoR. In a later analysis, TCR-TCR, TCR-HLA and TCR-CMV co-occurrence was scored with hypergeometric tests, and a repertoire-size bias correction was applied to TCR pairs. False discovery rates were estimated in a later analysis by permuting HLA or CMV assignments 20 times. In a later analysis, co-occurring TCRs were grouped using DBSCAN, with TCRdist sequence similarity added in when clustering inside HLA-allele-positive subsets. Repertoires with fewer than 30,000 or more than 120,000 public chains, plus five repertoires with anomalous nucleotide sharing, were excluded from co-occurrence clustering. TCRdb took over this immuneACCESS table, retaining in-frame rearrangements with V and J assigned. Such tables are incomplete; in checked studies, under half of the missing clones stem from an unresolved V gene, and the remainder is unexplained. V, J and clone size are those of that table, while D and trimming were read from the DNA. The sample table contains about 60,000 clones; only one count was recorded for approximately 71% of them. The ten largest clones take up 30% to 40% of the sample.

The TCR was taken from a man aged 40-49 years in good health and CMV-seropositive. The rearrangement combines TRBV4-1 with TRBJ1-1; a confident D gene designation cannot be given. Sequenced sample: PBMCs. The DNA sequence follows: TGCGCCAGCAGCCAAGAACCCCGGGTGAACACTGAAGCTTTCTTT. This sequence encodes CASSQEPRVNTEAFF.